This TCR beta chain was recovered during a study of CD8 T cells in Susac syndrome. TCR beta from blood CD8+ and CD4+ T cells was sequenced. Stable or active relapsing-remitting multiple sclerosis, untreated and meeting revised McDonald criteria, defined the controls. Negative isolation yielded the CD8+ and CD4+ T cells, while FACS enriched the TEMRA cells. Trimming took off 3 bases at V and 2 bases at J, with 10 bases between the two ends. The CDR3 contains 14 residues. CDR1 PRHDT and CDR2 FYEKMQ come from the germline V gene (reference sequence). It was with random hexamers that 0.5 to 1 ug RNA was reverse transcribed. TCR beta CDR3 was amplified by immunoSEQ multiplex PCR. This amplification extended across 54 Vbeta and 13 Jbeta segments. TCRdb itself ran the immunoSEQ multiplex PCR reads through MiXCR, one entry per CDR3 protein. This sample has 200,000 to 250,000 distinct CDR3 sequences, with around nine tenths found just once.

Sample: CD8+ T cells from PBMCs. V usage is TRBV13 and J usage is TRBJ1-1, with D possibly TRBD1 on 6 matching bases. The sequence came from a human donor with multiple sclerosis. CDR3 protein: CASSLEGGNTEAFF. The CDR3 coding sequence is TGTGCCAGCAGCTTGGAGGGGGGTAACACTGAAGCTTTCTTT.